One and the same sample provided the 16 T cell receptor beta chains below, sequenced in a study of blood T cell repertoires in COVID-19. Clones were read by immunoSEQ multiplex PCR, and TCRdb kept only the in-frame ones, dropping some. The data hold about 70,000 clones, with about 81% observed a single time. The sample taken for sequencing was peripheral blood. Receptor source: an elderly man with acute or convalescent COVID-19.

The chain links TRBV18 to TRBJ2-5, with TRBD2 matching 7 bases. The germline V gene has CDR1 KGHSH and CDR2 LQKENI. Trimming took 3 bases from V and 8 from J; bases not matched to a gene: 12. The CDR3 runs 15 residues. The CDR3 here is CASSPPSLAAQTQYF. The CDR3 DNA follows: TGTGCCAGCTCACCTCCGAGTCTAGCGGCCCAAACCCAGTACTTC.

V usage is TRBV7-6 and J usage is TRBJ2-3; 7 bases align to TRBD2. The CDR3 has 15 residues. V lost 1 base, J lost 3 bases, and 4 bases stayed unmatched. From germline, CDR1 is SGHVS and CDR2 FNYEAQ. CDR3 DNA sequence: TGTGCCAGCAGCTTAGGACTAGCAAGTACAGATACGCAGTATTTT. This sequence encodes CASSLGLASTDTQYF. The complete variable domain, with remaining parts taken from reference TRBV7-6 and TRBJ2-3, reads GAGVSQSPRYKVTKRGQDVALRCDPISGHVSLYWYRQALGQGPEFLTYFNYEAQQDKSGLPNDRFSAERPEGSISTLTIQRTEQRDSAMYRCASSLGLASTDTQYFGPGTRLTVL.

The chain uses TRBV2 and TRBJ2-7; perhaps TRBD2 as D (5 bases). The CDR3 is 13 residues long. Germline assignment: CDR1 SNHLY and CDR2 FYNNEI. Deletions cut 10 bases from V and 6 bases from J, with 19 bases between. CDR3 nucleotide sequence: TGTGCCACCACCTTAATCGCTACTAGCGAGCAGTACTTC. It is translated as CATTLIATSEQYF. Combining the CDR3 with reference TRBV2 and TRBJ2-7 gives the whole variable domain EPEVTQTPSHQVTQMGQEVILRCVPISNHLYFYWYRQILGQKVEFLVSFYNNEISEKSEIFDDQFSVERPDGSNFTLKIRSTKLEDSAMYFCATTLIATSEQYFGPGTRLTVT.

The gene calls are TRBV4-2 and TRBJ2-1, with 9 bases aligning to TRBD2. The CDR3 is 17 residues long. The V and J ends lost 1 base and 0 bases, in that order; junction bases with no gene match: 4. Germline values: CDR1 LGHNA, CDR2 YNFKEQ. CDR3: CASSQVAGVSSYNEQFF. As DNA, the CDR3 is TGTGCCAGCAGCCAAGTAGCGGGGGTAAGCTCCTACAATGAGCAGTTCTTC.

This sequence joins TRBV19 and TRBJ1-4; a possible D gene is TRBD1 (6 bases). The V gene's germline CDR1 is LNHDA and CDR2 SQIVND (reference sequence). V was cut by 1 base and J by 6 bases, with 27 bases left in between. The length of the CDR3 is 20 residues. The CDR3 region has the DNA TGTGCCAGTAGTATAGGGAACGGGGGGCTGAAACTGTGGAGTGATGAAAAACTGTTTTTT. Translated: CASSIGNGGLKLWSDEKLFF.

The CDR3: CASSPKRGGWGETQYF. The CDR3 DNA reads TGTGCCAGCAGCCCAAAGCGGGGGGGCTGGGGGGAGACCCAGTACTTC. This chain uses TRBV11-2 with TRBJ2-5; TRBD2 aligns across 10 bases. This CDR3 has 16 amino acids. After removal of 5 bases from V and 5 bases from J, the junction contained 11 bases not matched to a gene. Germline lookup yields CDR1 SGHAT and CDR2 FQNNGV.

This clone was detected only once. The rearrangement uses TRBV19 and TRBJ1-2; TRBD1 might be the D (6 bases). Germline CDR1 LNHDA, CDR2 SQIVND (reference sequence). Trimming shortened V by 5 bases and J by 4 bases, and 11 bases separated the two germline ends. There are 13 residues in the CDR3. The CDR3 bases are TGTGCCAGTAGTTTCGGACAGTCCTATGGCTACACCTTC. Its translation is CASSFGQSYGYTF.

This clone was counted between two and nine times. The V gene is TRBV5-1, the J gene TRBJ1-5; maybe TRBD1 (6 bases). From germline, CDR1 is SGHRS and CDR2 YFSETQ. The V and J ends lost 1 base and 7 bases respectively, with 12 bases between them. The CDR3 runs 14 residues. CDR3 DNA: TGCGCCAGCAGCTTGACGGGGGGCCAACAGCCCCAGCATTTT. Its protein product is CASSLTGGQQPQHF.

The chain employs TRBV2 and TRBJ1-5; perhaps TRBD1 as D (6 bases). Germline CDR1 SNHLY, CDR2 FYNNEI. CDR3 size: 12 residues. V was clipped by 10 bases and J by 6 bases, with 13 bases between them. CDR3 in amino acids: CATGRGSQPQHF. The CDR3, as DNA: TGTGCCACCGGGAGGGGGAGTCAGCCCCAGCATTTT.

The count of this clone is one. The chain is built from TRBV5-1 and TRBJ2-7, with a tentative D call TRBD1 (6 bases). The CDR3 is 15 amino acids. Deletions cut 2 bases from V and 1 base from J, with 13 bases between. Germline loops: CDR1 SGHRS, CDR2 YFSETQ. The CDR3, as DNA: TGCGCCAGCAGCTTAGGGGGTACCAGATCCTACGAGCAGTACTTC. It codes for CASSLGGTRSYEQYF.

This clone was observed a single time. CDR3 sequence (DNA): TGTGCCACCGCCGGACAGTTGAACTACGAGCAGTACTTC. Translating gives CATAGQLNYEQYF. The chain combines TRBV10-3 with TRBJ2-7, with D perhaps TRBD1 (6 bases). Looked up from germline, CDR1 is ENHRY and CDR2 is SYGVKD. Trimming shortened V by 10 bases and J by 3 bases, and 16 bases separated the two germline ends. The CDR3 has 13 amino acids.

This sequence joins TRBV12-3 or TRBV12-4 and TRBJ2-7; 7 bases are shared with TRBD1. The CDR3 totals 13 residues. Trimming at V came to 6 bases and at J to 2 bases, leaving 4 bases not matched to a gene. The CDR3 coding sequence is TGTGCCAGCAGACTGGGGACAGCCTACGAGCAGTACTTC. Protein product: CASRLGTAYEQYF.

This chain uses TRBV29-1 with TRBJ2-7; 8 positions agree with TRBD1. CDR1 is SQVTM, CDR2 ANQGSEA, per germline. The CDR3 is 11 amino acids. The V gene end was trimmed by 5 bases and the J gene end by 5 bases; junction bases not matched to a gene: 2. The CDR3: CSVSGGNEQYF. CDR3 in DNA: TGCAGCGTTTCAGGGGGCAACGAGCAGTACTTC.

The V and J genes are TRBV4-1 and TRBJ1-5, with D perhaps matching TRBD1 (6 bases). Germline lookup yields CDR1 MGHRA and CDR2 YSYEKL. The CDR3 covers 16 residues. V was trimmed by 0 bases and J by 1 base, leaving 10 bases between them. The CDR3 nucleotides read TGCGCCAGCAGCCAAGATTCAGGGGTCAGCAATCAGCCCCAGCATTTT. Encoded protein: CASSQDSGVSNQPQHF.

The chain links TRBV19 to TRBJ2-7; maybe TRBD1 (6 bases). The germline CDR1 and CDR2 sequences are LNHDA and SQIVND (reference sequence). The CDR3 extends over 14 amino acids. The ends were cut back, 4 bases at V and 9 bases at J, with 19 bases in the middle. CDR3 loop: CASSSTGQGTGQYF. DNA of the CDR3: TGTGCCAGTAGTAGTACGGGACAAGGTACGGGGCAGTACTTC.

The chain couples TRBV7-2 to TRBJ1-2; D is unclear. The CDR3 spans 16 residues. V was trimmed by 1 base and J by 9 bases, leaving 21 bases between them. Germline lookup yields CDR1 SGHTA and CDR2 FQGNSA. CDR3 in DNA: TGTGCCAGCAGCTTAGGCGGTACCGGGCCCCGGGAGCGCTACACCTTC. It codes for CASSLGGTGPRERYTF.